These 21 T cell receptor beta chains were sequenced from one sample in a study of cytomegalovirus exposure and HLA in healthy donors. The PCR had 60 Vbeta and 13 Jbeta primers. Profiled with immunoSEQ multiplex PCR; TCRdb holds only in-frame clones, not every one. Among about 140,000 clones listed, under 90% were seen once. The sequenced sample was PBMCs. The source is a man in his forties in good health and CMV-seronegative.

V is TRBV5-1 and J is TRBJ2-7; TRBD1 might be the D (5 bases). CDR1 and CDR2 from the germline V gene are SGHRS and YFSETQ. CDR3 size: 15 residues. The germline V and J ends were trimmed by 3 bases and 3 bases, with 16 bases remaining between them. DNA of the CDR3: TGCGCCAGCAGCTCCCAGGGCCCAGGAGTCTACGAGCAGTACTTC. Its translation: CASSSQGPGVYEQYF.

This clone turned up a few times. The rearrangement uses TRBV6-6 and TRBJ1-5; the D gene is possibly TRBD1 (5 bases). Germline V gives CDR1 MNHNY, CDR2 SVGAGI (reference sequence). V was cut by 2 bases and J by 4 bases, with 9 bases left in between. This CDR3 spans 14 amino acids. As DNA, the CDR3 is TGTGCCAGCAGTTACATCAAGGGGAATCAGCCCCAGCATTTT. This translates into CASSYIKGNQPQHF.

The genes are TRBV18 and TRBJ2-1; TRBD2 matches at 12 bases. The germline CDR1 and CDR2 sequences are KGHSH and LQKENI. The CDR3 runs 16 residues. J lost 6 bases, V lost 4 bases, and 7 bases had no gene match. CDR3 residues: CASSLPGLAGSNEQFF. The CDR3, as DNA: TGTGCCAGCTCACTTCCGGGACTAGCGGGCTCCAATGAGCAGTTCTTC.

The chain couples TRBV18 to TRBJ1-1; D unresolved. V lost 3 bases and J lost 0, with 8 bases in between. CDR1 KGHSH and CDR2 LQKENI come from the germline V gene. CDR3 length: 14 residues. CDR3 sequence reads: CASSPLRMNTEAFF. CDR3 DNA sequence: TGTGCCAGCTCACCTCTCAGGATGAACACTGAAGCTTTCTTT.

DNA of the CDR3: TGCGCCAGCAGAGGGGTCTATGGCTACACCTTC. It is translated as CASRGVYGYTF. V and J are TRBV5-1 and TRBJ1-2; D possibly corresponds to TRBD1 (5 bases). There are 11 residues in the CDR3. Trimming removed 5 bases at V and 4 bases at J, with 6 bases between. Germline loops: CDR1 SGHRS, CDR2 YFSETQ.

The gene calls are TRBV12-5 and TRBJ2-7; TRBD1 matches at 10 bases. The V gene's germline CDR1 is LGHNT and CDR2 FRNRAP. This CDR3 is 16 amino acids long. The V segment lost 5 bases and the J segment 7 bases; nucleotides outside the gene matches: 14. CDR3 amino acids: CASGPPRGTGVNEQYF. The CDR3 DNA reads as TGTGCTAGTGGTCCACCCCGCGGGACAGGGGTTAATGAGCAGTACTTC.

The chain is built from TRBV7-2 and TRBJ2-5; TRBD1 matches 8 bases. This CDR3 is 16 amino acids long. The V gene's germline CDR1 is SGHTA and CDR2 FQGNSA. Trimming cost V 5 bases and J 4 bases; bases outside gene matches: 12. The CDR3 coding sequence is TGTGCCAGCAGCCCGAGAACAGGGGGGTACACAGAGACCCAGTACTTC. This codes for CASSPRTGGYTETQYF. The full variable domain, its missing parts supplied by reference TRBV7-2 and TRBJ2-5, is GAGVSQSPSNKVTEKGKDVELRCDPISGHTALYWYRQSLGQGLEFLIYFQGNSAPDKSGLPSDRFSAERTGGSVSTLTIQRTQQEDSAVYLCASSPRTGGYTETQYFGPGTRLLVL.

This chain connects TRBV9 to TRBJ1-1, with TRBD1 as a possible D gene (6 bases). CDR1 and CDR2 (germline): SGDLS, YYNGEE. The CDR3 totals 14 residues. Trimming left V 2 bases short and J 6 bases short, with 14 bases between. Here the CDR3 reads CASSVSSGDPEAFF. CDR3 coding DNA: TGTGCCAGCAGCGTCTCTTCAGGGGACCCTGAAGCTTTCTTT.

The J gene is TRBJ2-5, the V gene TRBV6-6; D not resolved. The last part of the DNA fits TRBJ2-7 better; the J call may be wrong. Germline loops: CDR1 MNHNY, CDR2 SVGAGI (reference sequence). This CDR3 region has 10 residues. The chain's CDR3 is CASASNEQYF. DNA of the CDR3: TGTGCCAGCGCGAGCAACGAGCAGTACTTC.

CDR3 sequence reads: CASSFDRGGGYTF. The DNA for the CDR3 is TGTGCCAGCAGCTTTGACAGGGGAGGCGGCTACACCTTC. V is TRBV7-2 and J is TRBJ1-2; 8 positions match TRBD1. Germline V CDR1 and CDR2: SGHTA, FQGNSA. The CDR3 consists of 13 residues. V shed 3 bases and J 8 bases; nucleotides not matched to a gene: 5.

The chain has TRBV28 and TRBJ1-1; 7 nucleotides agree with TRBD1. The CDR3 is 15 amino acids. Germline V gene data show CDR1 as MDHEN and CDR2 as SYDVKM. After removal of 6 bases from V and 1 base from J, the junction contained 8 bases not matched to a gene. CDR3 DNA: TGTGCCAGCAGCGGAGGACAGGCCGGGAACACTGAAGCTTTCTTT. This gives the protein CASSGGQAGNTEAFF.

The CDR3 nucleotides read TGTGCCAGCAGCTTGGGTCCCCCTACAGGGGAAGCGGGTAATGAGCAGTTCTTC. Amino acids: CASSLGPPTGEAGNEQFF. The chain carries TRBV5-6 and TRBJ2-1; D possibly corresponds to TRBD1 (7 bases). Germline-derived CDR1 and CDR2 are SGHDT and YYEEEE. The CDR3 contains 18 residues. V shed 0 bases and J shed 7 bases, with 23 bases lying between them.

The V and J genes are TRBV30 and TRBJ2-2; D uncertain. Germline-derived CDR1 and CDR2 are GTSNPN and SVGIG (reference sequence). V lost 5 bases, J lost 2 bases, and 6 bases lay in between. This CDR3 has 12 amino acids. The CDR3, as DNA: TGTGCCTGGGGTACTAACACCGGGGAGCTGTTTTTT. Translated: CAWGTNTGELFF.

The chain has TRBV29-1 and TRBJ2-6; possibly TRBD1 for D (5 bases). CDR3 length: 14 residues. Deletions cut 5 bases from V and 8 bases from J, with 16 bases between. The germline V gene has CDR1 SQVTM and CDR2 ANQGSEA. CDR3 DNA sequence: TGCAGCGTTTTCAGGGCGTCCTCCCCCAACGTCCTGACTTTC. This sequence encodes CSVFRASSPNVLTF.

This rearrangement joins TRBV6-1 to TRBJ1-5, with TRBD1 identical over 7 bases. With 0 bases clipped from V and 2 bases from J, the junction kept 4 bases outside the gene matches. CDR3 length: 16 amino acids. CDR1 is MNHNS and CDR2 is SASEGT in the germline V gene. DNA for the CDR3: TGTGCCAGCAGTGAAGCGTCAGGGGGTGGCAATCAGCCCCAGCATTTT. It is translated as CASSEASGGGNQPQHF.

J is TRBJ1-3 and V is TRBV14; D ambiguous. The CDR3 contains 14 residues. Germline V lookup: CDR1 SGHDN, CDR2 FVKESK. The V end lost 2 bases, the J end lost 0 bases, and 5 bases lay between the germline ends. CDR3 DNA: TGTGCCAGCAGCCAACAGGTCTCTGGAAACACCATATATTTT. Encoded protein: CASSQQVSGNTIYF.

The chain has TRBV2 and TRBJ2-7; 7 bases are shared with TRBD1. With 1 base clipped from V and 5 bases from J, the junction kept 5 bases outside the gene matches. The CDR3 length is 14 residues. CDR1 and CDR2 (germline): SNHLY, FYNNEI. The CDR3 reads CASSEEVTGNEQYF. The CDR3 DNA reads TGTGCCAGCAGTGAAGAAGTGACAGGGAACGAGCAGTACTTC.

This sequence joins TRBV30 and TRBJ1-2; D not resolved. This CDR3 contains 12 residues. CDR1 is GTSNPN, CDR2 SVGIG, per germline (reference sequence). The V and J ends lost 5 bases and 2 bases respectively, with 9 bases between them. CDR3 DNA sequence: TGTGCCTGGGGGCAGGAAAACTATGGCTACACCTTC. Translating gives CAWGQENYGYTF. Using reference TRBV30 and TRBJ1-2 for the parts outside the CDR3, the full variable domain is SQTIHQWPATLVQPVGSPLSLECTVEGTSNPNLYWYRQAAGRGLQLLFYSVGIGQISSEVPQNLSASRPQDRQFILSSKKLLLSDSGFYLCAWGQENYGYTFGSGTRLTVV.

This sequence joins TRBV19 and TRBJ1-4; perhaps TRBD1 as D (5 bases). Germline V gives CDR1 LNHDA, CDR2 SQIVND (reference sequence). The CDR3 totals 13 residues. V was cut by 7 bases and J by 13 bases, with 19 bases left in between. The CDR3 region is CASTGLGYGGLFF. In DNA form, the CDR3 reads TGTGCCAGTACCGGTTTGGGTTACGGGGGACTGTTTTTT.

This sequence joins TRBV27 and TRBJ2-1; D is possibly TRBD2 (6 bases). CDR1 MNHEY and CDR2 SMNVEV come from the germline V gene (reference sequence). Trimming removed 7 bases at V and 0 bases at J, with 10 bases between. The CDR3 is 14 amino acids. The CDR3 loop reads CASNGLPSYNEQFF. CDR3 nucleotides: TGTGCCAGCAACGGACTACCCTCCTACAATGAGCAGTTCTTC.

In the case of this clone: Other nucleotide sequences from this sample produce the same CDR3. The rearrangement links TRBV18 to TRBJ1-2; D possibly corresponds to TRBD1 (6 bases). In germline, CDR1 is KGHSH, CDR2 LQKENI. Between the trimmed V and J ends, which lost 2 bases and 2 bases, there was a span of 6 bases. CDR3 length: 13 residues. The CDR3 nucleotides are TGTGCCAGCTCACCAACAGGGAACTATGGCTACACCTTC. Translated: CASSPTGNYGYTF. Full variable domain (rest looked up from reference TRBV18 and TRBJ1-2): NAGVMQNPRHLVRRRGQEARLRCSPMKGHSHVYWYRQLPEEGLKFMVYLQKENIIDESGMPKERFSAEFPKEGPSILRIQQVVRGDSAAYFCASSPTGNYGYTFGSGTRLTVV.